The rows below give T cell receptor beta chains drawn from one sample of a study of cytomegalovirus exposure and HLA in healthy donors. Assay: immunoSEQ multiplex PCR; the TCRdb copy retains only in-frame clones and omits some. The sample records roughly 130,000 clones, around 81% being singletons. Input material: PBMCs. These receptors were obtained from a woman aged 45-59 years in good health and CMV-seronegative. Each CDR3 is given with its conserved first and last residue. D genes are given only for firm matches. A clone size is listed for some rows: how often the clone was seen (once, few, many), or a class if it is expanded.

v_gene	abundance	j_gene	d_gene	CDR3nt	CDR3aa
TRBV29-1	NA	TRBJ2-3	TRBD2	TGCAGCGTTGCTTTGACTAGCGGTAACACAGATACGCAGTATTTT	CSVALTSGNTDTQYF
TRBV4-2	NA	TRBJ2-5	TRBD2	TGTGCCAGCAGCCGACTAGCGGGAGGAGGGGGTGAGACCCAGTACTTC	CASSRLAGGGGETQYF
TRBV7-6	NA	TRBJ2-3	NA	TGTGCCAGCAGCTTAGCGACTAGGGAGAGGACAGATACGCAGTATTTT	CASSLATRERTDTQYF
TRBV7-9	NA	TRBJ1-1	NA	TGTGCCAGCAGCGCCAGAGGCACTGAAGCTTTCTTT	CASSARGTEAFF
TRBV11-3	NA	TRBJ2-3	NA	TGTGCCAGCAGCTTAGGTTCACATCCAGATACGCAGTATTTT	CASSLGSHPDTQYF
TRBV5-1	few	TRBJ1-1	TRBD1	TGCGCCAGCAGCTTGGACAGGGGGAACACTGAAGCTTTCTTT	CASSLDRGNTEAFF
TRBV7-2	NA	TRBJ1-1	TRBD1	TGTGCCAGCAGCTTAGCTGAGGACAGGGTGGCTTTCTTT	CASSLAEDRVAFF
TRBV7-9	NA	TRBJ1-1	NA	TGTGCCAGCAGCTTCAAATCAGGGGTACCTGAAGCTTTCTTT	CASSFKSGVPEAFF
TRBV5-1	NA	TRBJ2-1	TRBD2	TGCGCCAGCAGATCTAGCGGGAAAGCCTCAAATGAGCAGTTCTTC	CASRSSGKASNEQFF
TRBV9	NA	TRBJ2-3	NA	TGTGCCAGCAGCGTAGCTGGCGTAGCGCCCAGCATCGATACGCAGTATTTT	CASSVAGVAPSIDTQYF
TRBV25-1	few	TRBJ1-4	NA	TGTGCCAGCACACCGGGACTGACTAATGAAAAACTGTTTTTT	CASTPGLTNEKLFF
TRBV7-9	few	TRBJ1-4	TRBD1	TGTGCCAGCAGCCCGGGACAGAAGTATGAAAAACTGTTTTTT	CASSPGQKYEKLFF
TRBV19	NA	TRBJ1-5	TRBD1	TGTGCCAGTAGCTTTGGACAGGGTGGTCATCAGCCCCAGAATTTT	CASSFGQGGHQPQNF
TRBV6-1	NA	TRBJ1-1	TRBD1	TGTGCCAGCAGTAACGACAGGGCGGGCTCTGAAGCTTTCTTT	CASSNDRAGSEAFF
TRBV5-6	once	TRBJ1-3	NA	TGTGCCAGCAGCTTGTGGTTCTCTGGCGGGGGAAACACCATATATTTT	CASSLWFSGGGNTIYF
TRBV18	once	TRBJ2-7	TRBD1	TGTGCCAGCTCACCATCGGACAGGGCCTACGAGCAGTACTTC	CASSPSDRAYEQYF
TRBV4-2	NA	TRBJ2-6	NA	TGTGCCAGCAGCCAAGATCAGGCCTCTGGGGCCAACGTCCTGACTTTC	CASSQDQASGANVLTF
TRBV7-3	NA	TRBJ1-2	TRBD1	TGTGCCAGCAGCCCCCATACAGGGGTCGGCTACACCTTC	CASSPHTGVGYTF
TRBV9	NA	TRBJ2-6	NA	TGTGCCAGCAGCGTAGAGACTGTTAGCTCTGGGGCCAACGTCCTGACTTTC	CASSVETVSSGANVLTF
TRBV7-3	NA	TRBJ2-3	TRBD1	TGTGCCAGCAGCCCGTCGACAGGGGTGGCAGATACGCAGTATTTT	CASSPSTGVADTQYF
TRBV10-3	NA	TRBJ2-1	TRBD2	TGTGCCATCAGTGAGACTAGCGGGGTAAAGAATGAGCAGTTCTTC	CAISETSGVKNEQFF
TRBV5-4	NA	TRBJ2-2	TRBD2	TGTGCCAGCAGCTTGGAACTGGCGGGGGGGAACACCGGGGAGCTGTTTTTT	CASSLELAGGNTGELFF
TRBV30	NA	TRBJ1-5	TRBD1	TGTGCCTGGAGTGGGGACAGTCCGTCCAATCAGCCCCAGCATTTT	CAWSGDSPSNQPQHF
TRBV9	NA	TRBJ2-1	TRBD1	TGTGCCAGCAGCCCCAGGGGGCAGTACAATGAGCAGTTCTTC	CASSPRGQYNEQFF
TRBV4-2	NA	TRBJ1-1	NA	TGTGCCAGCAGCCCTCTGGACATCTCGAACACTGAAGCTTTCTTT	CASSPLDISNTEAFF
TRBV12-5	few	TRBJ1-1	TRBD1	TGTGCTAGTGGTTTGGCAGGACAGGGATACACTGAAGCTTTCTTT	CASGLAGQGYTEAFF
TRBV7-2	NA	TRBJ2-1	NA	TGTGCCAGCAGCTCTAGGGGTCAGACAGGCCGACTGGGGTACAATGAGCAGTTCTTC	CASSSRGQTGRLGYNEQFF
TRBV14	NA	TRBJ1-3	NA	TGTGCCAGCAGCCAAAGAACAGGCCGGAGCTCTGGAAACACCATATATTTT	CASSQRTGRSSGNTIYF
TRBV28	NA	TRBJ2-5	TRBD1	TGTGCCAGCAGTGCACAGAGACAGGGGTGGGAGACCCAGTACTTC	CASSAQRQGWETQYF
TRBV11-1	NA	TRBJ2-4	NA	TGTGCCAGCAGCACAAGCCCGGGGGACATTCAGTACTTC	CASSTSPGDIQYF
TRBV4-1	once	TRBJ2-1	TRBD2	TGCGCCAGCAGCGAACACCTTCAACTAGCGGGAGGGCCGAGCAATGAGCAGTTCTTC	CASSEHLQLAGGPSNEQFF
TRBV7-6	NA	TRBJ1-5	NA	TGTGCCAGCAGCTTAATCCCCGGCGGGGATCAGCCCCAGCATTTT	CASSLIPGGDQPQHF
TRBV5-1	NA	TRBJ2-1	NA	TGCGCCAGCAGCTTGGATCAGGGATACAATGAGCAGTTCTTC	CASSLDQGYNEQFF
TRBV18	NA	TRBJ1-5	TRBD1	TGTGCCAGCTCACCACAGGGGGCGCGGGCTCATCAGCCCCAGCATTTT	CASSPQGARAHQPQHF
TRBV2	NA	TRBJ2-7	NA	TGTGCCAGGAGACAACGGGGCGGGAACCACGAGCAGTACTTC	CARRQRGGNHEQYF
TRBV29-1	NA	TRBJ2-7	TRBD2	TGCAGCGTTGAGGGACTAGCGGGAGGGCCGATTTGGGAGCAGTACTTC	CSVEGLAGGPIWEQYF
TRBV29-1	NA	TRBJ2-3	TRBD2	TGCAGCGTTGACGGGGCGACTAGCGGGAGGGCCGATACGCAGTATTTT	CSVDGATSGRADTQYF
TRBV29-1	NA	TRBJ2-7	NA	TGCAGCGTCCCCGGCACCCGGGGGGAGCAGTACTTC	CSVPGTRGEQYF
TRBV13	NA	TRBJ2-7	TRBD2	TGTGCCAGCAGCCCGCGGGGGGAGGCCTACGAGCAGTACTTC	CASSPRGEAYEQYF
TRBV7-3	few	TRBJ1-1	TRBD1	TGTGCCAGCAGCCCAACCGGGACAGGGGGCCTCCGAGTCGCTAACACTGAAGCTTTCTTT	CASSPTGTGGLRVANTEAFF